This T cell receptor (beta chain) was observed in a study of OX40 agonist ivuxolimab in advanced cancers. Notes on the study in general: Within 6 weeks, CD4+ and CD8+ blood T cells expanded clonally at 0.1 to 3.0 mg/kg.

Sequencing was performed with immunoSEQ multiplex PCR; in TCRdb, only in-frame clones are kept and a portion is missing. The sample lists roughly 69,000 clones, around four fifths occurring once. Germline CDR1 LGHNA, CDR2 YSLEER. The CDR3 extends over 16 amino acids. V shed 1 base and J shed 0 bases, with 13 bases lying between them. As concerns this clone: Its antigen is not identified.

V usage is TRBV4-3 and J usage is TRBJ2-7, with D maybe TRBD2 (6 bases). This sample comprised CD4+ or CD8+ T cells sorted from blood, obtained in a trial of the OX40 agonist ivuxolimab. The receptor was derived from an adult with an advanced solid tumor such as melanoma, head and neck, liver or kidney cancer. CDR3 loop: CASSQGGGANSYEQYF. The CDR3, as DNA: TGCGCCAGCAGCCAAGGAGGAGGGGCCAACTCCTACGAGCAGTACTTC.